This is a list of T cell receptor beta chains from one sample in a study of shared clonotypes between healthy human individuals. TCRdb keeps only in-frame clones here, not all; method: immunoSEQ multiplex PCR. The table shows some 2,100,000 clones, with 90% to 97% occurring only once. The source material was naive CD4+ T cells sorted from blood. These receptor sequences come from a man aged 18 to 30 in good health. Both conserved end residues are part of each CDR3. A D gene is named only where the DNA matches it firmly. A row's size may be missing; if present it is once, few, many or a size class.

abundance	v_gene	d_gene	len	j_gene	CDR3nt	CDR3aa
-	TRBV4-3	TRBD2	20	TRBJ2-1	TGCGCCAGCAGCCCCTCGGTAGCGGGAGGGGTTATAGGCGCCTACAATGAGCAGTTCTTC	CASSPSVAGGVIGAYNEQFF
-	TRBV19	-	14	TRBJ2-3	TGTGCCACCCTCGAACAGGGACGTTCGGATACGCAGTATTTT	CATLEQGRSDTQYF
-	TRBV6-5	-	14	TRBJ2-5	TGTGCCAGCAGATTCGGGTCAAAGCAAGAGACCCAGTACTTC	CASRFGSKQETQYF
-	TRBV9	-	17	TRBJ1-1	TGTGCCAGCAGCGCGGAGGACGGTACGAGCGGGAACACTGAAGCTTTCTTT	CASSAEDGTSGNTEAFF
-	TRBV5-6	TRBD2	16	TRBJ2-3	TGTGCCAGCAGCCCTCTTACTAGCGGGCGCACAGATACGCAGTATTTT	CASSPLTSGRTDTQYF
-	TRBV5-4	-	14	TRBJ2-7	TGTGCCAGCAGCCCGGGGGTACTCCTGGGTGAGCAGTACTTC	CASSPGVLLGEQYF
-	TRBV18	-	14	TRBJ2-1	TGTGCCAGCTCAGCAGGGGTCAATAACAATGAGCAGTTCTTC	CASSAGVNNNEQFF
-	TRBV10-1	TRBD1	15	TRBJ2-4	TGCGCCAGCAGTGATAACAGGGGGCGCGGGAACATTCAGTACTTC	CASSDNRGRGNIQYF
-	TRBV6-4	-	15	TRBJ1-6	TGTGCCAGCAGTGACTCGTTTTTGGGGGGATCACCCCTCCACTTT	CASSDSFLGGSPLHF
-	TRBV28	-	17	TRBJ1-6	TGTGCCAGCAGTTTTGGGGGCAGGAGTCTCCATAATTCACCCCTCCACTTT	CASSFGGRSLHNSPLHF
-	TRBV18	TRBD2	14	TRBJ2-7	TGTGCCAGCTCAGCGGGAGCGCAGGCCTACGAGCAGTACTTC	CASSAGAQAYEQYF
once	TRBV25-1	TRBD1	12	TRBJ1-2	TGTGCCAGCAGCCCAGGGGGCTATGGCTACACCTTC	CASSPGGYGYTF
once	TRBV30	TRBD2	17	TRBJ2-7	TGTGCCTGGAGTCGGGCTAGCGGGGGGGCGGTTACTTACGAGCAGTACTTC	CAWSRASGGAVTYEQYF
-	TRBV4-1	TRBD1	15	TRBJ2-2	TGCGCCAGCAGCCAGAGACAGGGGTCACCCGGGGAGCTGTTTTTT	CASSQRQGSPGELFF
-	TRBV29-1	TRBD1	12	TRBJ2-7	TGCAGCGTTGGACAGGGGGCCTACGAGCAGTACTTC	CSVGQGAYEQYF
-	TRBV30	-	14	TRBJ1-5	TGTGCCTGGAGTGTGGGAAATATAAATCAGCCCCAGCATTTT	CAWSVGNINQPQHF
-	TRBV5-1	TRBD2	15	TRBJ2-7	TGCGCCAGCAGCTTGACCGTGACTAGCGCCTACGAGCAGTACTTC	CASSLTVTSAYEQYF
-	TRBV6-6	TRBD2	13	TRBJ2-7	TGTGCCAGCAGTGAGACTAGCCCCTACGAGCAGTACTTC	CASSETSPYEQYF
-	TRBV2	-	14	TRBJ2-3	TGTGCCAGCAGTGAGAGGGTTTTCACAGATACGCAGTATTTT	CASSERVFTDTQYF
-	TRBV7-8	TRBD1	13	TRBJ2-7	TGTGCCAGCAGCCGGACAGGTCTCTACGAGCAGTACTTC	CASSRTGLYEQYF
-	TRBV11-2	TRBD1	15	TRBJ2-1	TGTGCCAGCAGCTTAACGGGGACAGGGGCATGGATTGGGTTCTTC	CASSLTGTGAWIGFF
-	TRBV5-1	-	13	TRBJ2-3	TGCGCCAGCAGCTCAGAACGCCGGGATACGCAGTATTTT	CASSSERRDTQYF
-	TRBV10-1	TRBD1	17	TRBJ1-5	TGCGCCAGCAGTGTTCCTCGGGACAGCTATAGCAATCAGCCCCAGCATTTT	CASSVPRDSYSNQPQHF
once	TRBV6-1	-	14	TRBJ1-1	TGTGCCAGCAGAATGACAGCCCTGAACACTGAAGCTTTCTTT	CASRMTALNTEAFF
-	TRBV28	-	14	TRBJ1-2	TGTGCCAGCAGTTTATTTCGGGGTAACTATGGCTACACCTTC	CASSLFRGNYGYTF
-	TRBV7-9	TRBD1	14	TRBJ1-6	TGTGCCAGCAGCTCACAGGGGCCTAATTCACCCCTCCACTTT	CASSSQGPNSPLHF
-	TRBV28	TRBD1	13	TRBJ2-7	TGTGCCAGCGTGGGACAGGGTAACGGCGAGCAGTACTTC	CASVGQGNGEQYF
-	TRBV13	TRBD1	14	TRBJ1-6	TGTGCCAGCAGCTTTGGGACAGGAGGTTCACCCCTCCACTTT	CASSFGTGGSPLHF
-	TRBV10-3	-	14	TRBJ2-3	TGTGCCATCAGTGAGCTGTTGACCACAGATACGCAGTATTTT	CAISELLTTDTQYF
-	TRBV5-1	-	15	TRBJ2-1	TGCGCCAGCAGCTTGGCCACCTCATCCCACAATGAGCAGTTCTTC	CASSLATSSHNEQFF
once	TRBV5-4	-	14	TRBJ1-5	TGTGCCAGCAGCTTCCAGGGTGACAATCAGCCCCAGCATTTT	CASSFQGDNQPQHF
-	TRBV7-6	-	13	TRBJ2-1	TGTGCCAGCAGCCCCACGGGGTTGGCTGAGCAGTTCTTC	CASSPTGLAEQFF
-	TRBV6-5	-	13	TRBJ2-1	TGTGCCAGCAGTTACTCGACGGGGAATGAGCAGTTCTTC	CASSYSTGNEQFF
-	TRBV15	TRBD1	14	TRBJ1-2	TGTGCCACCACCACGGACAGGGGCGGCTATGGCTACACCTTC	CATTTDRGGYGYTF
-	TRBV10-1	TRBD2	13	TRBJ2-2	TGCGCCAGCAGCCAGCGGGATCCCGGGGAGCTGTTTTTT	CASSQRDPGELFF
-	TRBV9	TRBD2	16	TRBJ2-3	TGTGCCAGCAGCGTATCTAGCGGGAGGAGCACAGATACGCAGTATTTT	CASSVSSGRSTDTQYF
-	TRBV11-3	TRBD2	16	TRBJ2-1	TGTGCCAGCAGCGCATACGGGACTAGCGACGGAGATGAGCAGTTCTTC	CASSAYGTSDGDEQFF
-	TRBV5-6	-	13	TRBJ2-1	TGTGCCAGCAGCGTAGACAGGAACAATGAGCAGTTCTTC	CASSVDRNNEQFF
few	TRBV6-1	-	15	TRBJ1-5	TGTGCCAGCAGTGGGCAAGACAGATACAATCAGCCCCAGCATTTT	CASSGQDRYNQPQHF
-	TRBV19	TRBD2	15	TRBJ2-5	TGTGCCAGTAGACCGGGACTACCCTCCCAAGAGACCCAGTACTTC	CASRPGLPSQETQYF
-	TRBV4-3	-	13	TRBJ2-1	TGCGCCAGCAGCCAAGAGGGGGGTGGTGAGCAGTTCTTC	CASSQEGGGEQFF
-	TRBV7-2	TRBD1	15	TRBJ2-7	TGTGCCAGCAGCTTAACTGGGACAGCAAACTACGAGCAGTACTTC	CASSLTGTANYEQYF
-	TRBV5-1	-	16	TRBJ2-2	TGCGCCAGCAGCTTGAGACGAGGTACTAACACCGGGGAGCTGTTTTTT	CASSLRRGTNTGELFF
-	TRBV7-2	-	13	TRBJ1-1	TGTGCCAGCAGCCCCACACTGAACACTGAAGCTTTCTTT	CASSPTLNTEAFF
-	TRBV30	-	14	TRBJ1-4	TGTGCCTGGAGTGCGGGACTTAGTAATGAAAAACTGTTTTTT	CAWSAGLSNEKLFF
-	TRBV6-6	-	12	TRBJ1-4	TGTGCCAGCAGTGCCGAGGCTGGAAAACTGTTTTTT	CASSAEAGKLFF
-	TRBV5-4	-	12	TRBJ2-3	TGTGCCAGCAGCCAAATTTCGGATACGCAGTATTTT	CASSQISDTQYF
-	TRBV6-5	TRBD2	15	TRBJ2-7	TGTGCCAGCAGTCGCGGGACTAGCGGGAGTAGCGAGCAGTACTTC	CASSRGTSGSSEQYF
-	TRBV5-1	-	14	TRBJ2-5	TGCGCCAGCAGCTTGGAACCCCGGGGAGAGACCCAGTACTTC	CASSLEPRGETQYF
-	TRBV6-1	-	17	TRBJ2-2	TGTGCCAGCAGTGAAATTCGGTCGGGTAAGGGGACCGGGGAGCTGTTTTTT	CASSEIRSGKGTGELFF
-	TRBV5-1	-	16	TRBJ1-6	TGCGCCAGCAGCTTGTCAACCGACTCCTATAATTCACCCCTCCACTTT	CASSLSTDSYNSPLHF
-	TRBV15	-	14	TRBJ1-4	TGTGCCACCAGCAGGGCCAGGGGTCATGAAAAACTGTTTTTT	CATSRARGHEKLFF
-	TRBV2	-	16	TRBJ1-5	TGTGCCAGCAGTGAATCAGGAGTTGGGGGCAGGCAGCCCCAGCATTTT	CASSESGVGGRQPQHF
-	TRBV4-2	-	14	TRBJ1-4	TGTGCCAGCAGCTCTGAAGGGGGAAATGAAAAACTGTTTTTT	CASSSEGGNEKLFF